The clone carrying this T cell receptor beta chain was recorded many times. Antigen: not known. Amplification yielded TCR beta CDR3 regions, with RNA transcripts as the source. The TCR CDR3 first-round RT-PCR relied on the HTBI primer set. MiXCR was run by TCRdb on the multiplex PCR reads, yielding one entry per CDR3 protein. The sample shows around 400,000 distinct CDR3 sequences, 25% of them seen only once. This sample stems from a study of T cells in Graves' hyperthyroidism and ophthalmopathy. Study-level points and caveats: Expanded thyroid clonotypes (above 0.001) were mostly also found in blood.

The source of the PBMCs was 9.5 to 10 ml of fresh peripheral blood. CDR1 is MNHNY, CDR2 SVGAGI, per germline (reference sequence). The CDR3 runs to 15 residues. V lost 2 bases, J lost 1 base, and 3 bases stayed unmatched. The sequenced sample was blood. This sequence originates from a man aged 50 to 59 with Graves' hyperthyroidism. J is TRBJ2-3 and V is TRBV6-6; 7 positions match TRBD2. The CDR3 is CASSYGGGGTDTQYF. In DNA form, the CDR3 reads TGTGCCAGCAGTTACGGCGGGGGAGGCACAGATACGCAGTATTTT.